This T cell receptor (beta chain) emerged from a study of T-cell reconstitution after alpha-beta-depleted transplantation in children. The CDR3 covers 15 residues. CDR1 is SGHTA and CDR2 is FQGNSA in the germline V gene. Trimming took 0 bases from V and 1 from J, leaving 10 bases between them. A TCRbeta library incorporating unique molecular identifiers was prepared. TCRdb recomputed calls from the PCR reads with MiXCR, one row per CDR3 protein. Of approximately 89,000 distinct CDR3 sequences in the sample, around 16% are singletons; the top ten hold about 19%. Study results and caveats: Newly generated T cells supplied most T-cell counts and diversity one year post-transplant.

Points on this clonotype: The antigen is unknown.

The chain uses TRBV7-2 and TRBJ2-7; D possibly uses TRBD1 or TRBD2 (5 bases each). The sequencing used PBMCs, mostly from graft donor cells, collected 180 days after TCRalphabeta/CD19-depleted stem cell transplant. The TCR comes from a male patient aged 2-10 years who had a stem cell transplant for acute lymphoblastic leukemia, so the T cells may come from the graft donor. CDR3 sequence: CASSLASDRSYEQYF. As DNA, the CDR3 is TGTGCCAGCAGCTTAGCTAGCGACAGATCCTACGAGCAGTACTTC.